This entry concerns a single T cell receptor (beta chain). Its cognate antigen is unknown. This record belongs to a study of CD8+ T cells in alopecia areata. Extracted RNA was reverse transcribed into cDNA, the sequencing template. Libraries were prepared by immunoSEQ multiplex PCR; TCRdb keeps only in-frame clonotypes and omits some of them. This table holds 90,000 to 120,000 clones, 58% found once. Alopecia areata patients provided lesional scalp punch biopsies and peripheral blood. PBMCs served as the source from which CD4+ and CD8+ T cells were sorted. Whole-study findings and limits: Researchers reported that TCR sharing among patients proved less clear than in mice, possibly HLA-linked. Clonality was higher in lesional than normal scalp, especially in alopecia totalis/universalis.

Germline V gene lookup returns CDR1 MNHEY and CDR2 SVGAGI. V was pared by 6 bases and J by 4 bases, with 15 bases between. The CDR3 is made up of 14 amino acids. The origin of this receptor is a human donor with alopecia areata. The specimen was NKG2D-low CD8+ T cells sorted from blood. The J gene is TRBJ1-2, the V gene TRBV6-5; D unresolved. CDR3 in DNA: TGTGCCAGCAGCTCCCGATTGACCCCCTATGGCTACACCTTC. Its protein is CASSSRLTPYGYTF.